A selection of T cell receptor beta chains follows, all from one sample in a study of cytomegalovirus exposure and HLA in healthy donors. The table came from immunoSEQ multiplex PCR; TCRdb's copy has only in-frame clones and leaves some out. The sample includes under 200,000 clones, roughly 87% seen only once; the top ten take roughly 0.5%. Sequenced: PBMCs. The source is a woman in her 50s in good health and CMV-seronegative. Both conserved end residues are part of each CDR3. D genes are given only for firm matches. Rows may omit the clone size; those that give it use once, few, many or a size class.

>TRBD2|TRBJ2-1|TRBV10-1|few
TGCGCCAGCAGTGACTCGAAGCGGGGGGTTTTTAATGAGCAGTTCTTC
CASSDSKRGVFNEQFF
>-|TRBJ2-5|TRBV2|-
TGTGCCAGCAGTGCACAGCTACAAGAGACCCAGTACTTC
CASSAQLQETQYF
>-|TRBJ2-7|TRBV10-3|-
TGTGCCATCAGTGAGTCGACGGAGGTGCAGTACTTC
CAISESTEVQYF
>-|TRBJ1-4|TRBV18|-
TGTGCCAGCTCACCCGGACGGGAAGGGAATGAAAAACTGTTTTTT
CASSPGREGNEKLFF
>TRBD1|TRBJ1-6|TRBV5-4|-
TGTGCCAGCAGCCAGGGACAGCCTGGTTCACCCCTCCACTTT
CASSQGQPGSPLHF
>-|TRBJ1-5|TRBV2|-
TGTGCCGGGGGGGTAGGCCCCAATCAGCCCCAGCATTTT
CAGGVGPNQPQHF
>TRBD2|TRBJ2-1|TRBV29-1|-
TGCAGCGTACTATTAATCGGACTAGCGGGGGAAGCCTCCTACAATGAGCAGTTCTTC
CSVLLIGLAGEASYNEQFF
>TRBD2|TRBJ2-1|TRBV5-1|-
TGCGCCAGCAGGCTTGGAACTAGCGGGAGGTACAATGAGCAGTTCTTC
CASRLGTSGRYNEQFF
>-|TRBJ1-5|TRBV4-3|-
TGCGCCAGCAGCCAATCAAGACGGGGCAATCAGCCCCAGCATTTT
CASSQSRRGNQPQHF
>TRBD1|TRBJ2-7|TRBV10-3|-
TGTGCCATCAGGGGACAGGGGGGTGGGGAGCAGTACTTC
CAIRGQGGGEQYF
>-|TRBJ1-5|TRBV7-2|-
TGTGCCAGCAGCTTAGGTACAGGGCTTTTGCAGCCCCAGCATTTT
CASSLGTGLLQPQHF
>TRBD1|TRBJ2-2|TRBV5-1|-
TGCGCCAGCAGCTCGGGACAGGGAACCGGGGAGCTGTTTTTT
CASSSGQGTGELFF
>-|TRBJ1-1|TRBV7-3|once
TGTGCCAGCAGCTTAATGGACAGAACCGAAGCTTTCTTT
CASSLMDRTEAFF
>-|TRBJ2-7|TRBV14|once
TGTGCCAGCAGCCAAGAATGGGCAGCCTCGAAGTACGAGCAGTACTTC
CASSQEWAASKYEQYF
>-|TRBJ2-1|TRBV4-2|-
TGTGCCAGCAGCCCACCCCGGAGCGGCCCCATATACAATGAGCAGTTCTTC
CASSPPRSGPIYNEQFF
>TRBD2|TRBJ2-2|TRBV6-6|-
TGTGCCAGCAGCACACCGGGGACCGGGGGGTTAATGCTGTTTTTT
CASSTPGTGGLMLFF
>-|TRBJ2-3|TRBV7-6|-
TGTGCCAGCAGCTTAATCATGGATACGCAGTATTTT
CASSLIMDTQYF
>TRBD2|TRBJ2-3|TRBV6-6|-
TGTGCCAGCAGTTACTCAGCGGGGGGGCGAGATACGCAGTATTTT
CASSYSAGGRDTQYF
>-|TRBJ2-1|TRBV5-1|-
TGCGCCAGCAGCTTGGATGGCAACCGCTACAATGAGCAGTTCTTC
CASSLDGNRYNEQFF
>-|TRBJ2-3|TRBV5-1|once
TGCGCCAGCAGCCCGCAACAGTCAGATACGCAGTATTTT
CASSPQQSDTQYF
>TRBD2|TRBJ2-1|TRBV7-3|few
TGTGCCAGCAGCTTAATAGGGACTAGCGGGGCAACATACAATGAGCAGTTCTTC
CASSLIGTSGATYNEQFF
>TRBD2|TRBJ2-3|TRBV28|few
TGTGCCAGCAGTGCACAGCTCGGACTAGCGGACACAGATACGCAGTATTTT
CASSAQLGLADTDTQYF
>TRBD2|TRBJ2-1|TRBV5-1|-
TGCGCCAGCAGCCCACTAGCGGGAACCGGCGATGAGCAGTTCTTC
CASSPLAGTGDEQFF
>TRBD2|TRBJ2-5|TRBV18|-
TGTGCCAGCTCACCATTGACTAGCGGGGGGTTCGAGACCCAGTACTTC
CASSPLTSGGFETQYF
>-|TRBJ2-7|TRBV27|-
TGTGCCAGCAGTTTATATCACTCTATATCCTACGAGCAGTACTTC
CASSLYHSISYEQYF
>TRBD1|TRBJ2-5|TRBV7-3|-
TGTGCCAGCAGCGTAGGGGGCGGCCAGGGGGAGACCCAGTACTTC
CASSVGGGQGETQYF